These T cell receptor beta chains were read from a single sample in a study of CD8 T cells in Susac syndrome. TCRdb fed the immunoSEQ multiplex PCR reads into MiXCR, producing one record per CDR3 protein. The sample holds about 120,000 distinct CDR3 sequences, roughly 94% seen once. Material: CD4+ T cells from PBMCs. The receptors originated from a human donor with multiple sclerosis. Both conserved end residues are part of each CDR3. D genes are given only for firm matches. Clone size is stated in some rows and not others, as once, few, many or a class when expanded.

TRBV5-4	-	TRBD2	TRBJ2-5	TGTGCCAGCAGCTTGGTAGCGGGAGGTTCGGAGACCCAGTACTTC	CASSLVAGGSETQYF
TRBV9	-	TRBD2	TRBJ2-1	TGTGCCAGCAGCTACGGACTAGCGGGGGGATCTGATGAGCAGTTCTTC	CASSYGLAGGSDEQFF
TRBV28	-	-	TRBJ2-1	TGTGCCAGCAGGGGGACCGGAGGGGCAGAGACTTTTGAGCAGTTCTTC	CASRGTGGAETFEQFF
TRBV25-1	few	-	TRBJ2-1	TGTGCCAGCAGTGACTACAATGAGCAGTTCTTC	CASSDYNEQFF
TRBV12-3/TRBV12-4	-	-	TRBJ1-5	TGTGCCAGCAGTTTCGACAGTGCCAATCAGCCCCAGCATTTT	CASSFDSANQPQHF
TRBV5-1	-	-	TRBJ2-7	TGCGCCAGCAGCTTGAGACAGGCCTCCTACGAGCAGTACTTC	CASSLRQASYEQYF
TRBV19	-	TRBD1	TRBJ1-2	TGTGCCAGTAGTGGGGGACAGGGGGCGGCGAACTATGGCTACACCTTC	CASSGGQGAANYGYTF
TRBV4-2	once	-	TRBJ2-2	TGTGCCAGCAGCCGGGGGGGCCTGAACACCGGGGAGCTGTTTTTT	CASSRGGLNTGELFF
TRBV20-1	once	-	TRBJ1-4	TGCAGTGCTAGATCCCCTCGTGACATCCCCCGAGGGCTGTTTTTT	CSARSPRDIPRGLFF
TRBV7-9	-	-	TRBJ2-2	TGTGCCAGCAGGTTGAGGGGCACCGGGGAGCTGTTTTTT	CASRLRGTGELFF
TRBV5-6	-	TRBD1	TRBJ1-5	TGTGCCAGCAGTGCCCAGGGGGCAGGTCAGCCCCAGCATTTT	CASSAQGAGQPQHF
TRBV20-1	-	-	TRBJ2-7	TGCAGTGCAAACGACAGGCGAGTCTACGAGCAGTACTTC	CSANDRRVYEQYF
TRBV7-2	few	-	TRBJ2-7	TGTGCCAGCAGCCCCCCCTCCTACGAGCAGTACTTC	CASSPPSYEQYF
TRBV10-3	-	TRBD1	TRBJ2-7	TGTGCCGCCTCGGGACAGGAATCCTACGAGCAGTACTTC	CAASGQESYEQYF
TRBV7-9	-	TRBD2	TRBJ2-1	TGTGCCTCTTACCTAGCGGGAGGAAACCAAAATGAGCAGTTCTTC	CASYLAGGNQNEQFF
TRBV6-1	-	-	TRBJ1-5	TGTGCCAGCAGCCCTAAGCAGGGTGATCAGCCCCAGCATTTT	CASSPKQGDQPQHF
TRBV20-1	-	-	TRBJ1-1	TGCAGTGCTAAGGAAGGGTCTGAGAACACTGAAGCTTTCTTT	CSAKEGSENTEAFF
TRBV14	-	-	TRBJ2-3	TGTGCCAGCAGCCAAGGTTCCCTCCTCACAGATACGCAGTATTTT	CASSQGSLLTDTQYF
TRBV2	-	-	TRBJ1-4	TGTGCCAGCAGTGAGCGCACCGTGGGTGAAAAACTGTTTTTT	CASSERTVGEKLFF
TRBV27	-	TRBD2	TRBJ2-7	TGTGCCAGCAGTTTAATAGCGGGAAGCTACGAGCAGTACTTC	CASSLIAGSYEQYF
TRBV7-2	-	TRBD1	TRBJ2-7	TGTGCCAGCAGCTTCTCTTCGGTGACAGGGATAGGCGACGAGCAGTACTTC	CASSFSSVTGIGDEQYF
TRBV15	-	-	TRBJ1-2	TGTGCCACCAGCAGCCCCCAGAGGGGCAGCCCAACTAACTATGGCTACACCTTC	CATSSPQRGSPTNYGYTF
TRBV5-1	once	-	TRBJ2-1	TGCGCCAGCAGCAGAGGGGGGGCGGCCTACAATGAGCAGTTCTTC	CASSRGGAAYNEQFF
TRBV7-9	-	TRBD1	TRBJ2-5	TGTGCCAGCAGCTTGGACAGGCTCCAAGAGACCCAGTACTTC	CASSLDRLQETQYF
TRBV5-1	-	-	TRBJ1-1	TGCGCCAGCAGCTCTGAGACACCCAACACTGAAGCTTTCTTT	CASSSETPNTEAFF
TRBV10-3	-	TRBD1	TRBJ1-2	TGTGCCATCAGTGACACTCCGGGACAGGGAGGAGACACCTTC	CAISDTPGQGGDTF
TRBV5-1	-	-	TRBJ1-3	TGCGCCAGCAGCTTGGGGGACTGGGGAAACACCATATATTTT	CASSLGDWGNTIYF
TRBV9	-	TRBD2	TRBJ2-2	TGTGCCAGCAGCGTAGCCGGGGGGGCTAACACCGGGGAGCTGTTTTTT	CASSVAGGANTGELFF
TRBV6-5	-	-	TRBJ1-1	TGTGCCAGCCGTTATTGGGGGACCCCCTCGAACACTGAAGCTTTCTTT	CASRYWGTPSNTEAFF
TRBV6-2/TRBV6-3	once	-	TRBJ1-2	TGTGCCAGCAGTCAGGGAATGAGCTACACCTTC	CASSQGMSYTF
TRBV3-1	-	TRBD1	TRBJ1-2	TGTGCCAGCAGCCGACAGGGAAGTGGCTACACCTTC	CASSRQGSGYTF
TRBV30	-	TRBD1	TRBJ1-2	TGTGCCTGGAGCGCGGGACAGCTCTATGGCTACACCTTC	CAWSAGQLYGYTF
TRBV5-1	-	-	TRBJ2-1	TGCGCCAGCAGCTCCGGGACCAACAATGAGCAGTTCTTC	CASSSGTNNEQFF
TRBV30	once	-	TRBJ1-2	TGTGCCTGGGGACAGAACTATGGCTACACCTTC	CAWGQNYGYTF
TRBV18	-	-	TRBJ1-1	TGTGCCAGCTCACCACAGGGGCGGGTTGAAGCTTTCTTT	CASSPQGRVEAFF
TRBV20-1	once	TRBD2	TRBJ2-5	TGCAGTGCTACGGCGGGAGGGCCGGGAGAGACCCAGTACTTC	CSATAGGPGETQYF
TRBV5-1	-	TRBD1	TRBJ2-2	TGCGCCAGCAGCAAACGACAGGGCGAGAACACCGGGGAGCTGTTTTTT	CASSKRQGENTGELFF
TRBV13	once	TRBD1	TRBJ1-5	TGTGCCAGCAGCTCAGGACAGGGGGCGTCGGGCCAGCCCCAGCATTTT	CASSSGQGASGQPQHF
TRBV4-3	-	-	TRBJ1-1	TGCGCCAGCAGCCAAGGGGACACGGGCACTGAAGCTTTCTTT	CASSQGDTGTEAFF
TRBV11-2	-	TRBD1	TRBJ1-5	TGTGCCAGCAGCCCGGGGGGCAGGGGGTATCAGCCCCAGCATTTT	CASSPGGRGYQPQHF
TRBV18	-	-	TRBJ1-5	TGTGCCAGCTCGTCTACCCAGGATAGCAATCAGCCCCAGCATTTT	CASSSTQDSNQPQHF
TRBV12-3/TRBV12-4	-	TRBD1	TRBJ1-2	TGTGCCAGCAGTTTATTCATCGGGACAGTGGGTTCGGAAGGCTACACCTTC	CASSLFIGTVGSEGYTF
TRBV9	-	TRBD2	TRBJ2-1	TGTGCCAGCAGCTCGACAGGAAGGATGGGACTAGCGGGAAGGGAGCAGTTCTTC	CASSSTGRMGLAGREQFF
TRBV5-4	-	-	TRBJ2-1	TGTGCCAGCAGCCCCGGGGGGACAAGGCACAATGAGCAGTTCTTC	CASSPGGTRHNEQFF
TRBV19	-	TRBD1	TRBJ1-1	TGTGCCAGTCGGACAGGGGCGGGAGCTGAAGCTTTCTTT	CASRTGAGAEAFF
TRBV7-9	-	-	TRBJ1-6	TGTGCCAGCAGCTTACAACCCGTGGCCCTCCACTTT	CASSLQPVALHF
TRBV12-3/TRBV12-4	-	TRBD2	TRBJ2-2	TGTGCCAGCATCGGGGGGGGGCCTAACACCGGGGAGCTGTTTTTT	CASIGGGPNTGELFF
TRBV25-1	-	-	TRBJ2-2	TGTGCCAGCAGCATCCAGGGCTGGACCGGGGAGCTGTTTTTT	CASSIQGWTGELFF
TRBV28	-	-	TRBJ2-7	TGTGCCAGCAGTCCCCGGGGAAGCTCCTACGAGCAGTACTTC	CASSPRGSSYEQYF
TRBV5-1	-	-	TRBJ2-1	TGCGCCAGCAGCTTGGCTACGGTCAATGAGCAGTTCTTC	CASSLATVNEQFF
TRBV20-1	-	-	TRBJ2-6	TGCAGTTCCCTCTCCCCGGCCGATCCTGGGGCCAACGTCCTGACTTTC	CSSLSPADPGANVLTF
TRBV6-9	-	-	TRBJ2-3	TGTGCCAGCAGGGACACGGGAGAGACGCAGTATTTT	CASRDTGETQYF
TRBV29-1	-	-	TRBJ2-1	TGCAGCGTTGACGGGAAGGGTTTCTTCAATGAGCAGTTCTTC	CSVDGKGFFNEQFF
TRBV6-2/TRBV6-3	-	-	TRBJ2-7	TGTGCCACCTCGGGGACGATCTACGAGCAGTACTTC	CATSGTIYEQYF
TRBV20-1	-	-	TRBJ2-1	TGCAGTGCTAGGGAAGGGGGTGGACCGGGCTCGCAGTTCTTC	CSAREGGGPGSQFF